Below are 8 T cell receptor beta chains sequenced from a single sample in a study of neurological immune-mediated disorders (dated by TCRdb to between 2017 and 2020). Receptor libraries were prepared by 5' RACE. The sample was run on an Illumina HiSeq 2500. TCRdb handled the public reads itself, with Q25 trimming in fastp and clone calling in MiXCR, and kept productive beta chains. Merged by CDR3 protein, the rows form single entries marked with the most common genes and DNA. Present in this sample are approximately 48,000 distinct CDR3 sequences, around a tenth of which were seen just once. Roughly 5% of the sample comes from the top ten. Sequences were obtained from PBMCs. The receptor source for this set is an older man with HTLV-1-associated myelopathy (HAM/TSP).

This clonotype has a count of ten or more. The genes are TRBV20-1 and TRBJ2-7; TRBD2 matches 8 bases. The CDR3 runs to 13 residues. V trimming: 6 bases; J trimming: 3 bases; junction bases outside the gene matches: 7. CDR1 is DFQATT and CDR2 is SNEGSKA in the germline V gene (reference sequence). The CDR3 is CSAAVAGIYEQYF. In DNA, the CDR3 is TGCAGTGCCGCTGTAGCGGGAATCTACGAGCAGTACTTC.

At least ten counts were recorded for this clonotype. The J gene is TRBJ2-7, the V gene TRBV7-2, with 7 nucleotides matching TRBD2. The V gene's germline CDR1 is SGHTA and CDR2 FQGNSA. V shed 4 bases, J shed 2 bases, and the junction held 11 bases outside the gene matches. There are 16 residues in the CDR3. The CDR3, as DNA: TGTGCCAGCAGCTCCTCGCTTAGCGGGCACCCCTACGAGCAGTACTTC. It encodes CASSSSLSGHPYEQYF.

This clonotype has a count of ten or more. V usage is TRBV6-8 and J usage is TRBJ2-2, with 7 bases matching TRBD2. The trim removed 6 bases at V and 3 bases at J, leaving 10 bases unmatched. This CDR3 is 16 amino acids long. CDR1 and CDR2 from the germline V gene are MNHGY and SAAAGT. CDR3 sequence reads: CASSPPSSGDTGELFF. The DNA for the CDR3 is TGTGCCAGCAGCCCTCCTTCTAGCGGAGACACCGGGGAGCTGTTTTTT.

This clonotype came up many times. V usage is TRBV11-2 and J usage is TRBJ1-1, with a weak D call TRBD1 (6 bases). Germline V gives CDR1 SGHAT, CDR2 FQNNGV. With 5 bases removed from V and 8 bases from J, the gap between germline ends came to 15 bases. The CDR3 length is 13 residues. The CDR3 is CASSPYTGSEAFF. CDR3 bases: TGTGCCAGCAGCCCTTACACAGGGTCGGAAGCTTTCTTT.

This clonotype was counted at least ten times. V gene TRBV12-3 or TRBV12-4 combines with J gene TRBJ2-7, with a tentative D call TRBD1 (5 bases). The CDR3 contains 13 residues. V was trimmed by 3 bases and J by 6 bases, leaving 12 bases between them. The CDR3 DNA reads TGTGCCAGCAGTTTGCGGAGTAGGGGCGAGCAGTACTTC. Amino acids: CASSLRSRGEQYF.

This clonotype has a count of ten or more. The V and J genes are TRBV6-2 or TRBV6-3 and TRBJ2-1; D perhaps matches TRBD2 (6 bases). The CDR3 sequence is 14 residues long. Germline V lookup: CDR1 MNHEY, CDR2 SVGEGT. V was clipped by 2 bases and J by 9 bases, with 14 bases between them. Written as DNA, the CDR3 is TGTGCCAGCAGTTACAGTCGGGAGCGGGCTGAGCAGTTCTTC. Residues: CASSYSRERAEQFF.

The J gene is TRBJ1-5, the V gene TRBV6-2 or TRBV6-3; D is ambiguous. In germline, CDR1 is MNHEY, CDR2 SVGEGT. The V end lost 3 bases, the J end lost 0 bases, and 9 bases lay between the germline ends. There are 15 residues in the CDR3. CDR3 DNA sequence: TGTGCCAGCAGTTATCAGGCCACTAGCAATCAGCCCCAGCATTTT. It encodes CASSYQATSNQPQHF.

For this clonotype: A clone one base away is much larger, so this may be a read error. The chain recombines TRBV20-1 with TRBJ2-6, with D possibly TRBD1 on 6 matching bases. Germline V gene sequence: CDR1 DFQATT, CDR2 SNEGSKA (reference sequence). This CDR3 contains 15 residues. The CDR3 DNA follows: TGCGGTGCTAGGCCAGGGGCAGGTGGGGCCAACGTCCTGACTTTC. It codes for CGARPGAGGANVLTF.